The present entry profiles one T cell receptor (beta chain) with its context. Its antigen remains unidentified. Per-base qualities were not stored, and no clone one base away is much larger. Cut back by 1 base and 2 bases, the V and J ends lie 6 bases apart. The CDR3 goes from the cysteine to the phenylalanine over 14 residues. The only DNA kept is the CDR3, 42 bases in frame from the first base. CDR1 and CDR2 are drawn from the germline V gene (reference sequence): LNHNV, YYDKDF. This record comes from a study of cytomegalovirus exposure and HLA in healthy donors (dated by TCRdb to the late 2010s). With respect to the entire study: According to a later analysis, one platform produced both the 120 validation repertoires and the roughly 650 repertoires of the first cohort. To predict cytomegalovirus infection status, the study brought together high-throughput TCR immunosequencing, statistical association of individual TCRs with disease status, and machine learning. Along with the roughly 610-subject first cohort, a separate validation cohort of over a hundred different subjects was used. The study aimed to test whether signatures of past pathogen exposure could be identified by cataloging public T cell receptors.

Separate from the roughly 650-subject first cohort, the validation cohort of 95 to 150 subjects was the group to which the donors belonged. Library prep was done by the immunoSEQ multiplex PCR assay. From the authors' description of their analysis: A statistical classification framework was built to diagnose cytomegalovirus status from the catalog of TCR beta chain sequences. TCRdb stores this immuneACCESS table with in-frame sequences only. Part of the clones is absent; in the studies checked, under half of the shortfall reflects unresolved V genes, and no reason is known for the rest. V, J and clone size are taken as reported in that table, and D and trimming were inferred from the DNA itself. The sample has about 180,000 clones on record, about 89% of them singletons. Together, the top ten hold roughly 2.7% of the sample. Summary of the overall study and its limitations: Most TCR sequences were seen in very few donors, while some public TCRs were found in many individuals. The authors suggested that the approach could potentially be generalized to other disease states and immunological phenotypes. The validation cohort had no HLA typing available for a later analysis, so co-occurrence within that cohort was assessed over all 120 or so repertoires. A later analysis found that TCRs clustered in the first cohort also tended to co-occur in the approximately 120 validation repertoires, with 94% of cluster scores above 0. In vitro tests confirmed that a few of the cytomegalovirus-associated TCR beta chains recognize cytomegalovirus antigens. In the study, 150 to 200 TCR beta chains were listed as associated with cytomegalovirus. The classifier was reported to diagnose cytomegalovirus status with high specificity and sensitivity in both the original cohort and the validation cohort.

This sequence was found in a man aged 18 to 29 in good health and CMV-seropositive. This receptor chain uses TRBV15 and TRBJ2-1, with the D gene too uncertain to name. The specimen was PBMCs. Read as DNA, the sequence is TGTGCCACCAGCAGAGGGGCAGCCTACAATGAGCAGTTCTTC. It translates as CATSRGAAYNEQFF.